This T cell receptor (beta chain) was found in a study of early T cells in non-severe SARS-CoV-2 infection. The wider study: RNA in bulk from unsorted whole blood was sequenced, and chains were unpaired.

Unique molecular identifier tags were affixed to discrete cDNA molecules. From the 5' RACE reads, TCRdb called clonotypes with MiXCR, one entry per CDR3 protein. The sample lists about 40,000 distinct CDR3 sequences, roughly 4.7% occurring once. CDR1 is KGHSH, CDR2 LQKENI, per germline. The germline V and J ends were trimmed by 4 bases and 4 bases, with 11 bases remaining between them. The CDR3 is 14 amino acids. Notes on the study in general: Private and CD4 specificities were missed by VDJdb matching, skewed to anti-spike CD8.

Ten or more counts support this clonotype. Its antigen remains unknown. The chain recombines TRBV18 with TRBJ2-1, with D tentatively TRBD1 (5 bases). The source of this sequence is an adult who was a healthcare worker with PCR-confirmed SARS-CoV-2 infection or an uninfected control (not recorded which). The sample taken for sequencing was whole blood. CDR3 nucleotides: TGTGCCAGCTCACGCCCGACAGAGTACAATGAGCAGTTCTTC. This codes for CASSRPTEYNEQFF.